This passage covers 9 T cell receptor beta chains from one sample sequenced in a study of siplizumab effects on memory and regulatory T cells (dated by TCRdb to between 2018 and 2020). The library was made by the immunoSEQ multiplex PCR assay. In its TCRdb copy, this immuneACCESS table keeps in-frame sequences only and misses some clones. Where compared with another copy, unresolved V genes explain less than half of these, and the others have no known cause. This sample holds 100,000 to 120,000 clones; about nine tenths were observed only once. The ten largest clones take up 1.3% of the sample. Source material: CD4+ T cells sorted from blood. The receptors were gathered from a human donor in good health.

The rearrangement joins TRBV4-2 to TRBJ2-3; weak D call: TRBD2 (6 bases). V lost 1 base, J lost 1 base, and 12 bases lay in between. This CDR3 is 16 amino acids long. Germline V gene lookup returns CDR1 LGHNA and CDR2 YNFKEQ. This CDR3 reads CASSQVAVGGTDTQYF. The CDR3 DNA reads TGTGCCAGCAGCCAAGTAGCGGTTGGGGGCACAGATACGCAGTATTTT.

The genes are TRBV27 and TRBJ2-3; D perhaps matches TRBD2 (6 bases). Germline V CDR1 and CDR2: MNHEY, SMNVEV (reference sequence). This CDR3 is 15 amino acids long. V gave up 8 bases and J gave up 5 bases, with 20 bases separating them. In nucleotides, the CDR3 is TGTGCCAGCCGCCTTCGTGGGGGAGGAGTAGATACGCAGTATTTT. Protein sequence: CASRLRGGGVDTQYF.

The chain links TRBV6-5 to TRBJ1-4; D remains ambiguous. The V gene's germline CDR1 is MNHEY and CDR2 SVGAGI. The CDR3 runs to 12 residues. Trimming took off 8 bases at V and 5 bases at J, with 9 bases between the two ends. CDR3 region: CASRQGNEKLFF. The CDR3 nucleotides read TGTGCCAGCCGACAAGGGAATGAAAAACTGTTTTTT.

The chain links TRBV29-1 to TRBJ1-1; unclear D gene. The V end lost 4 bases, the J end lost 4 bases, and 16 bases lay between the germline ends. This CDR3 comprises 14 residues. Germline CDR1 is SQVTM and CDR2 is ANQGSEA. The CDR3 region is CSVGGVSSSTEAFF. DNA for the CDR3: TGCAGCGTTGGGGGTGTCAGTTCGAGCACTGAAGCTTTCTTT.

This rearrangement joins TRBV6-6 to TRBJ1-5; no definite D call. The CDR3 is 11 amino acids. Trimming pared 4 bases from V and 3 bases from J, leaving 1 base between. CDR1 and CDR2 from the germline V gene are MNHNY and SVGAGI (reference sequence). The CDR3 region is CASSSNQPQHF. CDR3 in DNA: TGTGCCAGCAGTTCCAATCAGCCCCAGCATTTT.

This rearrangement joins TRBV21-1 to TRBJ2-1. TRBV21-1 is annotated as a pseudogene. CDR3 length: 9 amino acids. CDR3 coding DNA: TGTGCCAGCAGCCTGGGGCAGTTCTTC. It translates to CASSLGQFF.

Worth noting for this clone: A junction boundary mismatches the germline segment, possibly from a read error. This sequence joins TRBV9 and TRBJ2-7; D call uncertain. CDR1 is SGDLS, CDR2 YYNGEE, per germline. The CDR3 totals 14 residues. This chain's CDR3 is CASSVDSSSHEQYF. CDR3 in DNA: TGTGCCAGCAGCGTCGACTCGAGCTCCCACGAGCAGTACTTC.

The chain links TRBV11-2 to TRBJ2-5, with 8 bases matching TRBD2. Looked up from germline, CDR1 is SGHAT and CDR2 is FQNNGV. This CDR3 contains 16 residues. V lost 3 bases, J lost 5 bases, and 11 bases stayed unmatched. The CDR3 DNA sequence: TGTGCCAGCAGCTTGAGACTAGCGCCTCCAAGGGAGACCCAGTACTTC. Amino acid sequence: CASSLRLAPPRETQYF.

The V gene is TRBV25-1, the J gene TRBJ2-7; TRBD2 is a possible D gene (5 bases). The CDR3 spans 13 residues. Between the trimmed V and J ends, which lost 4 bases and 7 bases, there was a span of 14 bases. Germline CDR1 reads MGHDK; CDR2 reads SYGVNS. CDR3 sequence: CASSVTGFGEQYF. Here the CDR3 DNA reads TGTGCCAGCAGTGTAACGGGATTCGGGGAGCAGTACTTC.